This record concerns one T cell receptor beta chain sequence. Its cognate antigen is unknown. The CDR3 contains 18 residues. Germline V gene data show CDR1 as MGHRA and CDR2 as YSYEKL. V lost 4 bases, J lost 4 bases, and 13 bases stayed unmatched. These data belong to a study of regulatory T cells in long-lasting Graves disease. Whole-study results and caveats: Researchers reported studying only peripheral blood, not thyroid tissue.

Assembly of TCR beta libraries relied on iRepertoire HTBI primers together with Arm-PCR of CDR3 regions. A single record per CDR3 protein comes from TCRdb applying MiXCR to the multiplex PCR reads. The sample comprises some 400,000 distinct CDR3 sequences, approximately 15% of which are singletons, and over 15% rests with the top ten. Regarding time point: newly diagnosed GD, antithyroid drugs for less than 3 months. PBMCs provided the RNA from which the TCR library was made. These data are also associated with another study on T cells in Graves' hyperthyroidism and ophthalmopathy.

This receptor was obtained from a woman aged 30 to 39 with Graves disease. Sample: peripheral blood mononuclear cells (PBMCs), taken at new diagnosis, from a patient treated with antithyroid drugs. V and J are TRBV4-1 and TRBJ2-5, with 12 bases fitting TRBD2. The CDR3 bases are TGCGCCAGCAGCCCCATGAGACTAGCGGGAGTCCCTGGAGAGACCCAGTACTTC. Its translation is CASSPMRLAGVPGETQYF.